What follows are 7 T cell receptor beta chains derived from one specimen sequenced in a study of blood T cell repertoires in COVID-19 (dated by TCRdb to the early 2020s). The protocol used for the library was the immunoSEQ multiplex PCR assay. TCRdb took this table from immuneACCESS and kept in-frame rearrangements with V and J called. Such tables lack part of the clones; where checked against another copy, unresolved V genes explain under half of the gap, and the rest is unexplained. The sample table holds approximately 93,000 clones, of which 70% to 90% were seen once. Together, the top ten hold around 1.9% of the sample. The sample taken for sequencing was peripheral blood. The source of these receptors is a man aged 45-65 years with COVID-19, enrolled during active disease.

The V gene is TRBV24-1, the J gene TRBJ2-2, with TRBD2 identical over 12 bases. Looked up from germline, CDR1 is KGHDR and CDR2 is SFDVKD. The ends lost 4 bases at V and 5 bases at J; junction bases unmatched: 4. This CDR3 is 16 amino acids long. The chain's CDR3 is CATSDSGLAGTGELFF. The DNA of the CDR3 is TGTGCCACCAGTGACTCCGGACTAGCGGGGACCGGGGAGCTGTTTTTT.

The rearrangement uses TRBV5-4 and TRBJ1-1, with D tentatively TRBD1 (6 bases). Trimming pared 5 bases from V and 1 base from J, leaving 15 bases between. The CDR3 runs 15 residues. Germline V gene lookup returns CDR1 SGHNT and CDR2 YYREEE (reference sequence). This CDR3 reads CASRPPGHTNTEAFF. Here the CDR3 DNA reads TGTGCCAGCAGGCCACCGGGACACACGAACACTGAAGCTTTCTTT.

The rearrangement joins TRBV14 to TRBJ2-1, with D maybe TRBD2 (6 bases). The CDR3 extends over 15 amino acids. The V end was cut by 4 bases, the J end by 1 base, with 11 bases between. CDR1 and CDR2 (germline): SGHDN, FVKESK. The CDR3 sequence is CASSPGGPSYNEQFF. The DNA for the CDR3 is TGTGCCAGCAGCCCCGGGGGTCCTTCCTACAATGAGCAGTTCTTC.

This sequence joins TRBV11-2 and TRBJ1-2; a possible D gene is TRBD1 (6 bases). The CDR3 has 15 residues. Per the germline V gene, CDR1 is SGHAT and CDR2 is FQNNGV. The ends were cut back, 4 bases at V and 6 bases at J, with 18 bases in the middle. The CDR3 DNA sequence: TGTGCCAGCAGCTCTCTCTGGCGGGGGCAAGATGGCTACACCTTC. Its protein product is CASSSLWRGQDGYTF.

This clone has a single count. The chain links TRBV3-1 (or the pseudogene TRBV3-2) to TRBJ1-5; no clear D gene. V dropped 0 bases and J dropped 5 bases, with 8 bases sitting between them. The CDR3 is 14 amino acids. Germline assignment: CDR1 LGHDT and CDR2 YNNKEL (reference sequence). The CDR3 loop reads CASSQDSSHQPQHF. The CDR3 region has the DNA TGTGCCAGCAGCCAAGATTCCAGTCATCAGCCCCAGCATTTT.

The rearrangement links TRBV5-1 to TRBJ2-3; perhaps TRBD2 as D (7 bases). The CDR3 is 13 residues long. CDR1 and CDR2 (germline): SGHRS, YFSETQ. V was clipped by 3 bases and J by 4 bases, with 9 bases between them. CDR3 sequence reads: CASSWGGADTQYF. CDR3 in DNA: TGCGCCAGCAGCTGGGGGGGCGCAGATACGCAGTATTTT.

This chain joins TRBV29-1 and TRBJ1-1; TRBD1 is a possible D gene (5 bases). CDR3 length: 13 amino acids. Germline V gives CDR1 SQVTM, CDR2 ANQGSEA. Trimming pared 6 bases from V and 0 bases from J, leaving 11 bases between. The CDR3 DNA follows: TGCAGCGTGGCACAGGACATGAACACTGAAGCTTTCTTT. This codes for CSVAQDMNTEAFF.